A selection of T cell receptor beta chains follows, all from one sample in a study of vaccination and CD4 T cells after COVID-19. TCRdb redid the calling of the PCR reads with MiXCR, one entry per CDR3 protein. The table shows under 15,000 distinct CDR3 sequences, with around 60% occurring only once. Antigens of these TCRs are unknown. Input material: CD4+ T cells from blood, cultured in vitro. Every receptor here comes from a human donor who had recovered from COVID-19. Both conserved end residues are part of each CDR3. Fields, in order: D gene, clone size, V gene, J gene, CDR3 DNA, CDR3 protein. A D gene is named only where the DNA matches it firmly. Only part of the rows carry a size: once, few, many, or a class if the clone is expanded.

d_call: .; clone_size: .; v_call: TRBV6-2/TRBV6-3; j_call: TRBJ1-5; cdr3_nt: TGTGCCAGCAGTTACTCGACAGTCTCAGGCAATCAGCCCCAGCATTTT; cdr3_aa: CASSYSTVSGNQPQHF
d_call: .; clone_size: .; v_call: TRBV7-3; j_call: TRBJ2-1; cdr3_nt: TGTGCCAGCAGCTTAACGAGGGCGCACAATGAGCAGTTCTTC; cdr3_aa: CASSLTRAHNEQFF
d_call: .; clone_size: .; v_call: TRBV10-3; j_call: TRBJ1-6; cdr3_nt: TGTGCCATCAGTGGGACGGGGGGAGGCTCACCCCTCCACTTT; cdr3_aa: CAISGTGGGSPLHF
d_call: TRBD2; clone_size: .; v_call: TRBV4-1; j_call: TRBJ2-3; cdr3_nt: TGCGCCAGCAGCCACGGGACTAGCTATTATAGCACAGATACGCAGTATTTT; cdr3_aa: CASSHGTSYYSTDTQYF
d_call: TRBD2; clone_size: .; v_call: TRBV11-2; j_call: TRBJ2-2; cdr3_nt: TGTGCCAGCAGCCGACTAGCGGGGGGGCCGGAAACCGGGGAGCTGTTTTTT; cdr3_aa: CASSRLAGGPETGELFF
d_call: .; clone_size: .; v_call: TRBV29-1; j_call: TRBJ2-5; cdr3_nt: TGCAGCGTTGAAATTGGCTCGGAGACCCAGTACTTC; cdr3_aa: CSVEIGSETQYF
d_call: .; clone_size: once; v_call: TRBV5-1; j_call: TRBJ2-7; cdr3_nt: TGCGCCAGCAGCTGGACAGAGCCTGGCGAGCAGTACTTC; cdr3_aa: CASSWTEPGEQYF
d_call: .; clone_size: .; v_call: TRBV6-1; j_call: TRBJ1-2; cdr3_nt: TGTGCCAGTCGGGACTTACAGGGCTATGGCTACACCTTC; cdr3_aa: CASRDLQGYGYTF
d_call: .; clone_size: .; v_call: TRBV6-1; j_call: TRBJ1-2; cdr3_nt: TGTGCCAGCAGCCCGATGGGAGGGGCGGACTACACCTTC; cdr3_aa: CASSPMGGADYTF
d_call: .; clone_size: .; v_call: TRBV6-1; j_call: TRBJ1-6; cdr3_nt: TGTGCCAGCACCCATCTTCCCGGACTGGGACCGGATTCACCCCTCCACTTT; cdr3_aa: CASTHLPGLGPDSPLHF
d_call: .; clone_size: .; v_call: TRBV10-3; j_call: TRBJ2-1; cdr3_nt: TGTGCCATCAGTGAGCAGAACAACCTTAACAATGAGCAGTTCTTC; cdr3_aa: CAISEQNNLNNEQFF
d_call: .; clone_size: .; v_call: TRBV30; j_call: TRBJ1-6; cdr3_nt: TGTGCCTGGAGTCACCGAACACCCCTCCACTTT; cdr3_aa: CAWSHRTPLHF
d_call: .; clone_size: .; v_call: TRBV11-2; j_call: TRBJ1-1; cdr3_nt: TGTGCCAGCAGCTTATCGCGTTCGGGGAACACTGAAGCTTTCTTT; cdr3_aa: CASSLSRSGNTEAFF
d_call: TRBD1; clone_size: .; v_call: TRBV7-2; j_call: TRBJ2-2; cdr3_nt: TGTGCCAGCAGATCCGGACAGGGGGTATCCGGGGAGCTGTTTTTT; cdr3_aa: CASRSGQGVSGELFF
d_call: .; clone_size: .; v_call: TRBV7-9; j_call: TRBJ1-1; cdr3_nt: TGTGCCAGCAGCTTAGAGTCCGGGTTCCACACTGAAGCTTTCTTT; cdr3_aa: CASSLESGFHTEAFF
d_call: .; clone_size: .; v_call: TRBV20-1; j_call: TRBJ2-7; cdr3_nt: TGCAGTGCTAGAGATCCGAGACAGGCGAACTACGAGCAGTACTTC; cdr3_aa: CSARDPRQANYEQYF
d_call: .; clone_size: few; v_call: TRBV2; j_call: TRBJ1-5; cdr3_nt: TGTGCCAGCAGCTACATTACCTCTCAGCCCCAGCATTTT; cdr3_aa: CASSYITSQPQHF
d_call: .; clone_size: .; v_call: TRBV28; j_call: TRBJ1-2; cdr3_nt: TGTGCCAGCCTACCTTACACGGACTATGGCTACACCTTC; cdr3_aa: CASLPYTDYGYTF
d_call: .; clone_size: few; v_call: TRBV6-1; j_call: TRBJ2-5; cdr3_nt: TGTGCCAGCAGTGAAATGGGGGTCCGGGAGACCCAGTACTTC; cdr3_aa: CASSEMGVRETQYF
d_call: .; clone_size: few; v_call: TRBV7-2; j_call: TRBJ1-1; cdr3_nt: TGTGCCACGCCCCGGGGGGAAGCTTTCTTT; cdr3_aa: CATPRGEAFF
d_call: .; clone_size: few; v_call: TRBV6-2/TRBV6-3; j_call: TRBJ2-7; cdr3_nt: TGTGCCAGCAGCCACCGGGGCCTAAGCTCCTACGAGCAGTACTTC; cdr3_aa: CASSHRGLSSYEQYF
d_call: TRBD2; clone_size: .; v_call: TRBV7-2; j_call: TRBJ2-1; cdr3_nt: TGTGCCAGCAGCCGTACTAGCGGGAGGGCCTTAGGCAATGAGCAGTTCTTC; cdr3_aa: CASSRTSGRALGNEQFF
d_call: .; clone_size: .; v_call: TRBV2; j_call: TRBJ1-6; cdr3_nt: TGTGCCAGCATCTTAACCCTAACCTATAATTCACCCCTCCACTTT; cdr3_aa: CASILTLTYNSPLHF
d_call: .; clone_size: .; v_call: TRBV7-2; j_call: TRBJ1-1; cdr3_nt: TGTGCCAGCAGCTCGGAACAGGGTGGGGGCACTGAAGCTTTCTTT; cdr3_aa: CASSSEQGGGTEAFF